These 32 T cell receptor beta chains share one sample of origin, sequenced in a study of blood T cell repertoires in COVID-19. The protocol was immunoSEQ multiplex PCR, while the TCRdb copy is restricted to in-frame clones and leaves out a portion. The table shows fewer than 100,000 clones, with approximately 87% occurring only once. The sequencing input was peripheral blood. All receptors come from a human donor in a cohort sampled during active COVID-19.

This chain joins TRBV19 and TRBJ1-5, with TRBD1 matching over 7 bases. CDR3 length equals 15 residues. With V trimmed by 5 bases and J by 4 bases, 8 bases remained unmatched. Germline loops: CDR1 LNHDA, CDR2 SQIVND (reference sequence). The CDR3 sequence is CASSVDRAGNQPQHF. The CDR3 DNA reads TGTGCCAGTAGTGTCGACAGGGCGGGAAATCAGCCCCAGCATTTT. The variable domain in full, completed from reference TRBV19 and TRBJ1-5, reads DGGITQSPKYLFRKEGQNVTLSCEQNLNHDAMYWYRQDPGQGLRLIYYSQIVNDFQKGDIAEGYSVSREKKESFPLTVTSAQKNPTAFYLCASSVDRAGNQPQHFGDGTRLSIL.

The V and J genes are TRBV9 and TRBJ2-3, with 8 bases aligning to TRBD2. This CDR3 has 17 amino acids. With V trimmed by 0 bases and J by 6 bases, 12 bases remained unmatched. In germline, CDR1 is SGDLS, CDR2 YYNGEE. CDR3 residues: CASSVGLGSGSFDTQYF. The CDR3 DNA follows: TGTGCCAGCAGCGTAGGTCTGGGGAGCGGGAGTTTTGATACGCAGTATTTT.

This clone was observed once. The DNA for the CDR3 is TGTGCCAGCAGTTCAAGGGACAGGGGATATTATTCACCCCTCCACTTT. This codes for CASSSRDRGYYSPLHF. This chain connects TRBV27 to TRBJ1-6; 10 positions match TRBD1. The germline V gene has CDR1 MNHEY and CDR2 SMNVEV (reference sequence). The J segment lost 8 bases and the V segment lost 4 bases, leaving 8 bases of the junction unmatched. CDR3 length: 16 amino acids.

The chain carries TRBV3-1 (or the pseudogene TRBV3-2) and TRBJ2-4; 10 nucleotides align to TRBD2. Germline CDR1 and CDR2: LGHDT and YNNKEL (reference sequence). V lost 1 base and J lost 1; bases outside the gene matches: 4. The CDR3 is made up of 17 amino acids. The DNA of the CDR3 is TGTGCCAGCAGCCAAGGGTCTAGCGGGAGTGCCAAAAACATTCAGTACTTC. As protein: CASSQGSSGSAKNIQYF.

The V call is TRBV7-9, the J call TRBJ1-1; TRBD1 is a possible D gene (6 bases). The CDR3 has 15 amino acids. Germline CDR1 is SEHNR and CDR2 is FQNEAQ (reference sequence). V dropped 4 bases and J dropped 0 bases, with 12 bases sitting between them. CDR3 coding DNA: TGTGCCAGCAGCTCTCGGACAGAACTGAACACTGAAGCTTTCTTT. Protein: CASSSRTELNTEAFF. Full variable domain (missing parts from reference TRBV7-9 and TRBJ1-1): DTGVSQNPRHKITKRGQNVTFRCDPISEHNRLYWYRQTLGQGPEFLTYFQNEAQLEKSRLLSDRFSAERPKGSFSTLEIQRTEQGDSAMYLCASSSRTELNTEAFFGQGTRLTVV.

CDR3 residues: CASSVDWTSGIDTGELFF. DNA of the CDR3: TGTGCCAGCAGTGTAGACTGGACTAGCGGGATAGACACCGGGGAGCTGTTTTTT. The rearrangement links TRBV2 to TRBJ2-2; 12 bases agree with TRBD2. Germline CDR1 and CDR2: SNHLY and FYNNEI. The CDR3 sequence is 18 residues long. The V gene end was trimmed by 4 bases and the J gene end by 3 bases; junction bases not matched to a gene: 9.

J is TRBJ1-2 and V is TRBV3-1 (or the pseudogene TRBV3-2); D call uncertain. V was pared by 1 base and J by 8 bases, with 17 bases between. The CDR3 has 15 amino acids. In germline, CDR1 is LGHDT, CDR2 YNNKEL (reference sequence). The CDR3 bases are TGTGCCAGCAGCCAAGGGTTGCTGGCTCGGGAAGGCTACACCTTC. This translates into CASSQGLLAREGYTF.

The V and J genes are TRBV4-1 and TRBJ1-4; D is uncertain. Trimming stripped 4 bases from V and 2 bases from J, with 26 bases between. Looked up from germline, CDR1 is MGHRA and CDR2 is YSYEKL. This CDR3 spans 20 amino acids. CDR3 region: CASSPNTFFLLEGTNEKLFF. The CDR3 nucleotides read TGCGCCAGCAGCCCAAATACATTTTTCTTACTTGAGGGTACTAATGAAAAACTGTTTTTT.

The CDR3 DNA sequence: TGTGCCAGCAGACGAGAGACAGGGGGCCTCAATGAGCAGTTCTTC. Its protein product is CASRRETGGLNEQFF. The rearrangement links TRBV7-2 to TRBJ2-1; 10 positions agree with TRBD1. Germline CDR1 is SGHTA and CDR2 is FQGNSA. V shed 6 bases, J shed 6 bases, and the junction held 8 bases outside the gene matches. The CDR3 loop spans 15 amino acids.

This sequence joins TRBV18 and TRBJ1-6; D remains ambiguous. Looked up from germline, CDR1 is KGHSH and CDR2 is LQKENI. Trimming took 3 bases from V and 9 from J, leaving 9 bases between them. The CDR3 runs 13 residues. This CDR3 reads CASSPQESSPLHF. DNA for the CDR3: TGTGCCAGCTCACCCCAGGAATCTTCACCCCTCCACTTT. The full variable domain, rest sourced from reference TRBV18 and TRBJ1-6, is NAGVMQNPRHLVRRRGQEARLRCSPMKGHSHVYWYRQLPEEGLKFMVYLQKENIIDESGMPKERFSAEFPKEGPSILRIQQVVRGDSAAYFCASSPQESSPLHFGNGTRLTVT.

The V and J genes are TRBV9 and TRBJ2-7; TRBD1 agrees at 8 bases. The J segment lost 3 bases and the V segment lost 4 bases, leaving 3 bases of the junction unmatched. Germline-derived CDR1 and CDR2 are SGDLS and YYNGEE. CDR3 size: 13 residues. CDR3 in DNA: TGTGCCAGCAGCTCAGACAGGGGCTACGAGCAGTACTTC. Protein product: CASSSDRGYEQYF.

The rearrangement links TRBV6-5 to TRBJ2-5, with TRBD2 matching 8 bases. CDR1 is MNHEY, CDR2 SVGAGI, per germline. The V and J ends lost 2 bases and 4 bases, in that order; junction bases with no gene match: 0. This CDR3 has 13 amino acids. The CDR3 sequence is CASSYREGETQYF. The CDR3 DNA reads TGTGCCAGCAGTTACCGGGAGGGAGAGACCCAGTACTTC.

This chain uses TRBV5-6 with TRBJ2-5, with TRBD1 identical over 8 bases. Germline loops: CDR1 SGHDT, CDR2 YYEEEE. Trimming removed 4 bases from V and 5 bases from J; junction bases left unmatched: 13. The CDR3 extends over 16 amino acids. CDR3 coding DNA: TGTGCCAGCAGCCCCGTCCATACAGGGGGTAAGGAGACCCAGTACTTC. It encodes CASSPVHTGGKETQYF.

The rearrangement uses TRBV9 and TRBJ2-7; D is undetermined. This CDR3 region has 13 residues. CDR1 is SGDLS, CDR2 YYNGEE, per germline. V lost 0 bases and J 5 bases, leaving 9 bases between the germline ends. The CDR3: CASSVGGTDEQYF. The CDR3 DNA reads TGTGCCAGCAGCGTAGGAGGAACTGACGAGCAGTACTTC.

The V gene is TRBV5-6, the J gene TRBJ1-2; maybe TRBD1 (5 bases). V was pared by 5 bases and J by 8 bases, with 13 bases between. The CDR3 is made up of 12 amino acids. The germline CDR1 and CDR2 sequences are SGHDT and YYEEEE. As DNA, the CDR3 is TGTGCCAGCAGTCCAGGGCAGGGAGGCTACACCTTC. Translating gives CASSPGQGGYTF.

CDR3 sequence: CASSPQTGGSYGYTF. The CDR3 nucleotides read TGTGCCAGTAGTCCGCAGACAGGCGGTTCATATGGCTACACCTTC. This chain connects TRBV19 to TRBJ1-2; tentative D call: TRBD1 (6 bases). Germline V CDR1 and CDR2: LNHDA, SQIVND (reference sequence). The length of the CDR3 is 15 residues. V was shortened by 5 bases and J by 5 bases, with 18 bases between the two germline ends. Using reference TRBV19 and TRBJ1-2 for the parts outside the CDR3, the full variable domain is DGGITQSPKYLFRKEGQNVTLSCEQNLNHDAMYWYRQDPGQGLRLIYYSQIVNDFQKGDIAEGYSVSREKKESFPLTVTSAQKNPTAFYLCASSPQTGGSYGYTFGSGTRLTVV.

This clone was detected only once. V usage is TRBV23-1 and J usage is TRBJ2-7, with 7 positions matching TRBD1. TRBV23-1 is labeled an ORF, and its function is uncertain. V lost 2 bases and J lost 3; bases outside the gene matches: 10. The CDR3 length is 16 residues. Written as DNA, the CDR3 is TGCGCCAGCAGTCAACGGACAGGCTCTCCCATCTACGAGCAGTACTTC. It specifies CASSQRTGSPIYEQYF.

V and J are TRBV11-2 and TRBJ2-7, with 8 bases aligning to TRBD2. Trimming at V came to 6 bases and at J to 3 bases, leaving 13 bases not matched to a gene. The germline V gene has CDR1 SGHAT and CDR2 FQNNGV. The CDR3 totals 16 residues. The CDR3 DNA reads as TGTGCCAGCAGGTCCCATAGCGGGGAAAAACACTACGAGCAGTACTTC. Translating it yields CASRSHSGEKHYEQYF.

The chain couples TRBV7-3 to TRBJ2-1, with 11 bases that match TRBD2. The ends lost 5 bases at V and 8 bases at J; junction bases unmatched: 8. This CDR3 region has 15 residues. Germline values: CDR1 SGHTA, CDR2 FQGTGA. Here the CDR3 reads CASSRTSGSFDEQFF. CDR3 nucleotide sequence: TGTGCCAGCAGCAGAACTAGCGGGAGTTTCGATGAGCAGTTCTTC.

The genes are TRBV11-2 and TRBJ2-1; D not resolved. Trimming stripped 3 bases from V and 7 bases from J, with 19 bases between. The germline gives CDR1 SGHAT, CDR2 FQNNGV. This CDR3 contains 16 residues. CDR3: CASSFAEQRITNEQFF. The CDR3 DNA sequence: TGTGCCAGCAGCTTCGCGGAGCAGAGGATTACAAATGAGCAGTTCTTC.

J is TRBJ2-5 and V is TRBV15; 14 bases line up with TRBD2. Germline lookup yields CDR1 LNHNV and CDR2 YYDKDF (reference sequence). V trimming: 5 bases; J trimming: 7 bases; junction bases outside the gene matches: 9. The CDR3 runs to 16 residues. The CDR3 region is CATSPKTSGGAGTQYF. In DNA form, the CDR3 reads TGTGCCACCAGCCCTAAGACTAGCGGGGGGGCCGGGACCCAGTACTTC.

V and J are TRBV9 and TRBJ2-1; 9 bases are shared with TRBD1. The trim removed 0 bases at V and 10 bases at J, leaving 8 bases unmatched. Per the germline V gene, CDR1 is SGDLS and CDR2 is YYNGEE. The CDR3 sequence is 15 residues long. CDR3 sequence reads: CASSVDGQGFGEQFF. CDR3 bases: TGTGCCAGCAGCGTAGACGGACAGGGGTTCGGAGAGCAGTTCTTC.

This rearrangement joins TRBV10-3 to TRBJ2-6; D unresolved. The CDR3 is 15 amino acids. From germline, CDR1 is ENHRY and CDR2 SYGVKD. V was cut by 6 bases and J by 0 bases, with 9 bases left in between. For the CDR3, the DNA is TGTGCCATCAGCGCTGACATCTCTGGGGCCAACGTCCTGACTTTC. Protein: CAISADISGANVLTF.

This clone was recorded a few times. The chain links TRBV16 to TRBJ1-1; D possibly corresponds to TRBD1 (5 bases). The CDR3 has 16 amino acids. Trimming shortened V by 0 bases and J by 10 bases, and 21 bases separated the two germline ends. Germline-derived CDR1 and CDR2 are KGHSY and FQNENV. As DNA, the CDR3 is TGTGCCAGCAGCCAATCCCAGAGAAAGGGGCCCTTTGGAGCTTTCTTT. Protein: CASSQSQRKGPFGAFF. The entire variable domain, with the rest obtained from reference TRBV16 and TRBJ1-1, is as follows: GEEVAQTPKHLVRGEGQKAKLYCAPIKGHSYVFWYQQVLKNEFKFLISFQNENVFDETGMPKERFSAKCLPNSPCSLEIQATKLEDSAVYFCASSQSQRKGPFGAFFGQGTRLTVV.

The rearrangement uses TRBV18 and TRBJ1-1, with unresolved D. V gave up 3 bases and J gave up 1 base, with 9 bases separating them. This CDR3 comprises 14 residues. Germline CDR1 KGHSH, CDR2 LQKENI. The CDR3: CASSPAPGNTEAFF. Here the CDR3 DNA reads TGTGCCAGCTCACCGGCCCCTGGGAACACTGAAGCTTTCTTT. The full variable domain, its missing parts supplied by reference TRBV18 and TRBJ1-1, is NAGVMQNPRHLVRRRGQEARLRCSPMKGHSHVYWYRQLPEEGLKFMVYLQKENIIDESGMPKERFSAEFPKEGPSILRIQQVVRGDSAAYFCASSPAPGNTEAFFGQGTRLTVV.

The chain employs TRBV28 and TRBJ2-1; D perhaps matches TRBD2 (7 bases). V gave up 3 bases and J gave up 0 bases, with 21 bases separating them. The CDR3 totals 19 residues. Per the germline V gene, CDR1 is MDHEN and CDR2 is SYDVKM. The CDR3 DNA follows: TGTGCCAGCAGTTTCCCCGGGGGCGGGCCGGGGGGCTCCTACAATGAGCAGTTCTTC. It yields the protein CASSFPGGGPGGSYNEQFF.

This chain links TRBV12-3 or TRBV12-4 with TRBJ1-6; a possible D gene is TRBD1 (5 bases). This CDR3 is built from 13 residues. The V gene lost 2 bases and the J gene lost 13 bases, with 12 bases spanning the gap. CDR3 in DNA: TGTGCCAGCAGTTTAACAGGTCGGCTCCCCCTCCACTTT. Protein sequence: CASSLTGRLPLHF.

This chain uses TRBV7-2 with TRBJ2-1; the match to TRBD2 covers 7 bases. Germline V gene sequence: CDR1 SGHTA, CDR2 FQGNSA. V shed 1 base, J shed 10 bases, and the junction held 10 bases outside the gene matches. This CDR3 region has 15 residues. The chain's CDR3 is CASSLVAGEFGEQFF. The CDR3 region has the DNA TGTGCCAGCAGCTTAGTGGCGGGAGAGTTCGGGGAGCAGTTCTTC.

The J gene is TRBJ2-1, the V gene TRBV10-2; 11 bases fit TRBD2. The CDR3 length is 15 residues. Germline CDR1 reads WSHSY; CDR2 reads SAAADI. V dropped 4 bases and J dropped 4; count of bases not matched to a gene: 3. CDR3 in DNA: TGCGCCAGCAGTGCTAGCGGGAGGAAGTACAATGAGCAGTTCTTC. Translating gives CASSASGRKYNEQFF.

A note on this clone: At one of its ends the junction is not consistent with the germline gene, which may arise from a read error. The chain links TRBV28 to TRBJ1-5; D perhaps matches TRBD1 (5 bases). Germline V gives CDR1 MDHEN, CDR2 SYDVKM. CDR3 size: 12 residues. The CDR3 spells CASRENGSWGDF. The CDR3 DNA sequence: TGTGCCAGCAGGGAGAACGGGAGTTGGGGGGATTTT.

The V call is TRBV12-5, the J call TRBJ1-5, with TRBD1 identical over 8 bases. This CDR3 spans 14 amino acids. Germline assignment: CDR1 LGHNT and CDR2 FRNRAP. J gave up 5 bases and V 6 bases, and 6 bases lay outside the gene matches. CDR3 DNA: TGTGCTAGTGGGGCCGGGACAGGCTATCAGCCCCAGCATTTT. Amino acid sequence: CASGAGTGYQPQHF.

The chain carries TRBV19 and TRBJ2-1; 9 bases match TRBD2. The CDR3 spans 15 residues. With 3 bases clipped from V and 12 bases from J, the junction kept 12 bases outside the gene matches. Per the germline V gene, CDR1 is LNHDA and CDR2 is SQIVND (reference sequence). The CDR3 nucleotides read TGTGCCAGTAGTATTAGCGGGAGCTCGGTATCGTGGCAGTTCTTC. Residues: CASSISGSSVSWQFF.